These T cell receptor beta chains were read from a single sample in a study of T-cell memory formation after mild COVID-19. TCRdb re-analysed the 5' RACE reads in MiXCR, keeping a single row per CDR3 protein. The data show some 190,000 distinct CDR3 sequences, about 16% seen once. Sequenced sample: PBMCs or a T cell subset sorted from them (not recorded which). Source of these receptors: an adult woman who had mild COVID-19 (a few samples of this study predate the infection). Cell type and time point are not known. The CDR3 runs from the conserved cysteine through the conserved F or W. The D gene is left open where the match is weak. Size is stated for part of the rows, as once, few or many counts, or as a class when the clone is expanded.

size: .
D: TRBD2
length: 17
V: TRBV6-6
J: TRBJ2-2
DNA: TGTGCCAGCAGGACGCTAGCGGGGGGGGAGAACACCGGGGAGCTGTTTTTT
CDR3: CASRTLAGGENTGELFF

size: few
D: .
length: 13
V: TRBV7-9
J: TRBJ2-3
DNA: TGTGCCATTTTGAATTTTGTGGCAGATACGCAGTATTTT
CDR3: CAILNFVADTQYF

size: few
D: TRBD2
length: 16
V: TRBV24-1
J: TRBJ2-1
DNA: TGTGCCACCGGGACTAGCGGGAGGTTTTCTTACAATGAGCAGTTCTTC
CDR3: CATGTSGRFSYNEQFF

size: .
D: TRBD1
length: 14
V: TRBV2
J: TRBJ2-3
DNA: TGTGCCAGCAGGCTTACAGGGGGCACAGATACGCAGTATTTT
CDR3: CASRLTGGTDTQYF

size: .
D: .
length: 13
V: TRBV14
J: TRBJ1-2
DNA: TGTGCCAGCAGCCAATACCTTAACTATGGCTACACCTTC
CDR3: CASSQYLNYGYTF

size: many
D: TRBD1
length: 15
V: TRBV29-1
J: TRBJ2-7
DNA: TGCAGCGTTTCCGTTGGACAGGGGGGAGGATACGAGCAGTACTTC
CDR3: CSVSVGQGGGYEQYF

size: .
D: .
length: 13
V: TRBV5-1
J: TRBJ1-2
DNA: TGCGCCAGCAACAAGGACGTAATCTATGGCTACACCTTC
CDR3: CASNKDVIYGYTF

size: many
D: .
length: 15
V: TRBV12-3/TRBV12-4
J: TRBJ1-5
DNA: TGTGCCAGCAGTTTACAGGGTATAAGCAATCAGCCCCAGCATTTT
CDR3: CASSLQGISNQPQHF

size: few
D: .
length: 16
V: TRBV10-3
J: TRBJ1-5
DNA: TGTGCCATCAGTGAACACGGTTTCACGAAAAATCAGCCCCAGCATTTT
CDR3: CAISEHGFTKNQPQHF

size: .
D: .
length: 13
V: TRBV5-1
J: TRBJ1-6
DNA: TGCGCCAGCCGCTATGACAGAGACTCACCCCTCCACTTT
CDR3: CASRYDRDSPLHF

size: .
D: .
length: 17
V: TRBV7-2
J: TRBJ1-5
DNA: TGTGCCAGCAGTTTGGGGCCTCTAAGGGGGGGCAATCAGCCCCAGCATTTT
CDR3: CASSLGPLRGGNQPQHF

size: few
D: .
length: 14
V: TRBV20-1
J: TRBJ2-4
DNA: TGCAGTGCTGCTACAGGGACGGCCAAAAACATTCAGTACTTC
CDR3: CSAATGTAKNIQYF

size: few
D: .
length: 14
V: TRBV6-1
J: TRBJ1-1
DNA: TGTGCCAGCAAAGTCGGGGCCTGGGACACTGAAGCTTTCTTT
CDR3: CASKVGAWDTEAFF

size: .
D: TRBD1
length: 11
V: TRBV6-2/TRBV6-3
J: TRBJ2-7
DNA: TGTGCCAGTGGGACAGGGTTTGAGCAGTACTTC
CDR3: CASGTGFEQYF

size: .
D: TRBD1
length: 13
V: TRBV12-3/TRBV12-4
J: TRBJ2-5
DNA: TGTGCCAGCAGGCCTACAGGGGGGGAGACCCAGTACTTC
CDR3: CASRPTGGETQYF

size: .
D: .
length: 13
V: TRBV18
J: TRBJ2-7
DNA: TGTGCCAGCTCACTCGGACAGACCAGGGAGCAGTACTTC
CDR3: CASSLGQTREQYF